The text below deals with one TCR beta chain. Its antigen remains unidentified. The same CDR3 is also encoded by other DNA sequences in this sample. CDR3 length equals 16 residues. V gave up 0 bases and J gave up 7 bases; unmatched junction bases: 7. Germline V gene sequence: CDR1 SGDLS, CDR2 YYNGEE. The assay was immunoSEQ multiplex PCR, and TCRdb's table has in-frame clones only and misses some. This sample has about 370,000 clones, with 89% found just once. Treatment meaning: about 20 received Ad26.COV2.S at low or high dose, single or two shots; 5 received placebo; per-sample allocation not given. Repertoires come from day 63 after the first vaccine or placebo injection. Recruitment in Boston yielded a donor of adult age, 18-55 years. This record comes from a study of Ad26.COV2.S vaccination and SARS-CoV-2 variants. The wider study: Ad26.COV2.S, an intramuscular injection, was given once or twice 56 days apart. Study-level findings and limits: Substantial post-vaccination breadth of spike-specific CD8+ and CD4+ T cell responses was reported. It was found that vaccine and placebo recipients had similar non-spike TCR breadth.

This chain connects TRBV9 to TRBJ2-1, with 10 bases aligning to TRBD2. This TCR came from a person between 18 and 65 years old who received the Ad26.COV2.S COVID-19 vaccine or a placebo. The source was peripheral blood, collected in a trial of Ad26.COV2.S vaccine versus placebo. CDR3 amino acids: CASSVGTSGRANEQFF. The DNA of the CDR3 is TGTGCCAGCAGCGTAGGAACCAGCGGGAGGGCAAATGAGCAGTTCTTC.